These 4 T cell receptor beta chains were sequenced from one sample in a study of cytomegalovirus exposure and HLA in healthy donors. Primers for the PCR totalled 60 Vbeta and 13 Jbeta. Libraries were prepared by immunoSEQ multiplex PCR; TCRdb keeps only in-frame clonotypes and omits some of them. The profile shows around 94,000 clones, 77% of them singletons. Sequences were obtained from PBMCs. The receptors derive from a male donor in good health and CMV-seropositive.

CDR3 nucleotides: TGTGCCAGTAGTGCCGGGACAGGGGGGGAGACCCAGTACTTC. Residues: CASSAGTGGETQYF. The chain uses TRBV19 and TRBJ2-5; 11 nucleotides line up with TRBD1. Germline V gene lookup returns CDR1 LNHDA and CDR2 SQIVND (reference sequence). V shed 5 bases, J shed 5 bases, and the junction held 4 bases outside the gene matches. The CDR3 covers 14 residues.

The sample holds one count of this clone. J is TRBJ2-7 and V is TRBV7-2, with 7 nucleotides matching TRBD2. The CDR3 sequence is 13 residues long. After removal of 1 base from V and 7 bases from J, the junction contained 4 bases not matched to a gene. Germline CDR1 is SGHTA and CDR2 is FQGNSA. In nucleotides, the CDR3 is TGTGCCAGCAGCTTAGGATTCGGGGGGGAGCAGTACTTC. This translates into CASSLGFGGEQYF.

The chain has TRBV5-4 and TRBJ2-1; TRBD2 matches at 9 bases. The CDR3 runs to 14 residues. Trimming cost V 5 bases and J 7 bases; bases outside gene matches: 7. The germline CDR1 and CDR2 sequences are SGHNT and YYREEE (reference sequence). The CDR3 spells CASRKAGGRNEQFF. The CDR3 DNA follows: TGTGCCAGCAGAAAAGCGGGAGGTCGAAATGAGCAGTTCTTC.

CDR3 bases: TGCGCCAGCAGCCTCGCACCGGGACTAGCGGAAGTCACAGATACGCAGTATTTT. Its translation: CASSLAPGLAEVTDTQYF. The V and J genes are TRBV5-1 and TRBJ2-3, with 11 nucleotides matching TRBD2. CDR1 is SGHRS, CDR2 YFSETQ, per germline. Trimming removed 4 bases from V and 2 bases from J; junction bases left unmatched: 12. The CDR3 runs 18 residues.